This record covers a single T cell receptor beta chain. The antigen is undetermined. The primer mix had 60 Vbeta and 13 Jbeta primers. Produced via immunoSEQ multiplex PCR; TCRdb's table is partial and in-frame only. The sample has tens of thousands of clones; approximately 82% are singletons. The V gene end was trimmed by 4 bases and the J gene end by 3 bases; junction bases not matched to a gene: 5. The CDR3 extends over 16 amino acids. Germline values: CDR1 LNHDA, CDR2 SQIVND (reference sequence). The source of the sample is a study of cytomegalovirus exposure and HLA in healthy donors. Whole-study findings and limits: Previously analyzed data showed that most TCR beta V segments were productive at a frequency of about 90% or about 30%. HLA allele associations emerged for under 20,000 TCR beta sequences in a later analysis, at 0.05 false discovery rate.

This clonotype was sampled from a man aged 50-59 years in good health and CMV-seronegative. V gene TRBV19 combines with J gene TRBJ2-7, with 14 bases lining up with TRBD2. Material for sequencing was PBMCs. As DNA, the CDR3 is TGTGCCAGTAGTAAGACCGGGACTAGCGGGGGCTACGAGCAGTACTTC. Its translation is CASSKTGTSGGYEQYF.